The 15 T cell receptor beta chains given below trace back to one sample, sequenced in a study of T cell repertoires in cytomegalovirus infection (dated by TCRdb to between 2018 and 2021). TCRdb names Illumina HiSeq 1500 as the instrument used. TCRdb reworked the public reads: Q25 trimming with fastp, MiXCR clone assembly, productive beta chains retained. CDR3 protein sequences are deduplicated, and each keeps its most common genes and DNA. The sample table contains hundreds of thousands of distinct CDR3 sequences; only one count was recorded for over 20% of them. Roughly 18% of the sample lies in the top ten. The sequencing sample was made of CD8+ T cells from PBMCs. The receptor source for this set is a human donor in good health (CMV status not recorded). Some clones in this sample may be carry-over from other donors' samples.

The chain has TRBV14 and TRBJ2-1, with 9 bases aligning to TRBD2. The CDR3 covers 17 residues. J lost 6 bases, V lost 3 bases, and 12 bases had no gene match. The V gene's germline CDR1 is SGHDN and CDR2 FVKESK. CDR3 DNA sequence: TGTGCCAGCAGCCATGGACGGGGACTAGCCGCATTCAATGAGCAGTTCTTC. Residues: CASSHGRGLAAFNEQFF. The whole variable domain, remainder taken from reference TRBV14 and TRBJ2-1, is EAGVTQFPSHSVIEKGQTVTLRCDPISGHDNLYWYRRVMGKEIKFLLHFVKESKQDESGMPNNRFLAERTGGTYSTLKVQPAELEDSGVYFCASSHGRGLAAFNEQFFGPGTRLTVL.

This clonotype was counted many times. The genes are TRBV6-5 and TRBJ2-2; 12 nucleotides line up with TRBD2. V shed 0 bases, J shed 4 bases, and the junction held 9 bases outside the gene matches. Germline V gene data show CDR1 as MNHEY and CDR2 as SVGAGI. This CDR3 has 19 residues. In DNA, the CDR3 is TGTGCCAGCAGTTACTCAGGGCTAGCGGGGGGGCCAAGCACCGGGGAGCTGTTTTTT. It is translated as CASSYSGLAGGPSTGELFF.

This clonotype has only a few counts. The chain carries TRBV20-1 and TRBJ2-1, with 7 positions matching TRBD2. V shed 7 bases, J shed 2 bases, and the junction held 5 bases outside the gene matches. The CDR3 runs to 13 residues. The germline CDR1 and CDR2 sequences are DFQATT and SNEGSKA (reference sequence). CDR3 sequence: CSGGGVTYNEQFF. CDR3 coding DNA: TGCAGTGGGGGGGGGGTAACCTACAATGAGCAGTTCTTC.

The chain links TRBV6-1 to TRBJ2-4; TRBD1 is a possible D gene (6 bases). The CDR3 runs 19 residues. From germline, CDR1 is MNHNS and CDR2 SASEGT. The V gene lost 0 bases and the J gene lost 0 bases, with 18 bases spanning the gap. The CDR3 sequence: CASSEAGDRFEIAKNIQYF. CDR3 bases: TGTGCCAGCAGTGAAGCGGGTGACAGGTTTGAGATAGCCAAAAACATTCAGTACTTC.

In its sample, this clonotype was seen a few times. This chain uses TRBV12-3 or TRBV12-4 with TRBJ2-2; D might be TRBD2 (7 bases). V was clipped by 11 bases and J by 9 bases, with 22 bases between them. The CDR3 contains 14 residues. Here the CDR3 DNA reads TGTGCCTCCAGGGGCGGGGGCGGTTCCAGGGAGCTGTTTTTT. It yields the protein CASRGGGGSRELFF.

This chain uses TRBV10-2 with TRBJ1-5; 8 nucleotides match TRBD1. This CDR3 is 15 amino acids long. Germline lookup yields CDR1 WSHSY and CDR2 SAAADI. V lost 7 bases to trimming and J lost 0 bases; unmatched junction nucleotides: 5. CDR3 protein: CASNDRGHSNQPQHF. The CDR3 DNA reads as TGCGCCAGCAACGACAGGGGACATAGCAATCAGCCCCAGCATTTT.

This chain uses TRBV20-1 with TRBJ2-3; the match to TRBD2 covers 11 bases. The CDR3 has 17 residues. V dropped 1 base and J dropped 0; count of bases not matched to a gene: 6. CDR1 and CDR2 (germline): DFQATT, SNEGSKA (reference sequence). The CDR3 loop is CSARAASGGTSTDTQYF. The CDR3 nucleotides are TGCAGTGCTAGAGCGGCTAGCGGGGGGACTAGCACAGATACGCAGTATTTT.

Ten or more counts support this clonotype. The rearrangement joins TRBV7-9 to TRBJ1-4; TRBD1 might be the D (6 bases). CDR3 length: 15 amino acids. CDR1 is SEHNR and CDR2 is FQNEAQ in the germline V gene (reference sequence). V lost 5 bases, J lost 5 bases, and 15 bases lay in between. The CDR3 DNA reads TGTGCCAGCAGCCCACGGACAGCTATAAATGAAAAACTGTTTTTT. Translating it yields CASSPRTAINEKLFF.

V gene TRBV6-5 combines with J gene TRBJ2-3; D remains ambiguous. The CDR3 is 17 amino acids. V shed 2 bases and J shed 1 base, with 16 bases lying between them. In germline, CDR1 is MNHEY, CDR2 SVGAGI. The CDR3 region has the DNA TGTGCCAGCAGTTACCTTCGGGCCCTACGCCGCACAGATACGCAGTATTTT. Its translation is CASSYLRALRRTDTQYF.

The V and J genes are TRBV20-1 and TRBJ2-1; the match to TRBD2 covers 14 bases. The junction had 7 bases not matched to a gene; V was cut back by 6 bases and J by 9 bases. Germline V gives CDR1 DFQATT, CDR2 SNEGSKA (reference sequence). CDR3 length equals 14 residues. The CDR3 sequence is CSASTSGGASEQFF. The DNA for the CDR3 is TGCAGTGCCTCGACTAGCGGGGGGGCAAGTGAGCAGTTCTTC.

This clonotype turned up a few times. V gene TRBV19 combines with J gene TRBJ1-5; 12 nucleotides agree with TRBD1. Germline values: CDR1 LNHDA, CDR2 SQIVND (reference sequence). The V segment lost 5 bases and the J segment 7 bases; nucleotides outside the gene matches: 6. This CDR3 contains 15 residues. CDR3 bases: TGTGCCAGTAGTCCCGGGACAGGGGGCTGGCAGCCCCAGCATTTT. It specifies CASSPGTGGWQPQHF.

Ten or more counts support this clonotype. The chain combines TRBV5-5 with TRBJ2-7; perhaps TRBD2 as D (6 bases). Germline CDR1 SGHKS, CDR2 YYEKEE (reference sequence). Trimming took 1 base from V and 1 from J, leaving 9 bases between them. The CDR3 is 14 amino acids. The CDR3 spells CASSLLGGSYEQYF. The CDR3 coding sequence is TGTGCCAGCAGCTTGCTGGGGGGATCCTACGAGCAGTACTTC.

The gene calls are TRBV28 and TRBJ2-5; the D is unclear. Germline CDR1 is MDHEN and CDR2 is SYDVKM. With 2 bases removed from V and 2 bases from J, the gap between germline ends came to 3 bases. This CDR3 contains 12 residues. This CDR3 reads CASSLQQETQYF. CDR3 coding DNA: TGTGCCAGCAGTTTACAGCAAGAGACCCAGTACTTC. The full variable domain, its missing parts supplied by reference TRBV28 and TRBJ2-5, is DVKVTQSSRYLVKRTGEKVFLECVQDMDHENMFWYRQDPGLGLRLIYFSYDVKMKEKGDIPEGYSVSREKKERFSLILESASTNQTSMYLCASSLQQETQYFGPGTRLLVL.

V is TRBV20-1 and J is TRBJ2-7, with D uncertain. Germline V gene lookup returns CDR1 DFQATT and CDR2 SNEGSKA (reference sequence). The CDR3 runs to 14 residues. Trimming took 3 bases from V and 4 from J, leaving 16 bases between them. For the CDR3, the DNA is TGCAGTGCTAGTAACAAGGACGGTCTATACGAGCAGTACTTC. Protein: CSASNKDGLYEQYF.

This clonotype has just a few counts. The chain joins TRBV29-1 to TRBJ1-2; no definite D call. The length of the CDR3 is 12 residues. Germline loops: CDR1 SQVTM, CDR2 ANQGSEA. V was shortened by 6 bases and J by 6 bases, with 14 bases between the two germline ends. The CDR3 nucleotides are TGCAGCGTGTGGAATCCGGGTGATGGCTACACCTTC. Protein product: CSVWNPGDGYTF.